This TCR beta chain was profiled in a study of T cell responses to AZD1222 COVID-19 vaccine (dated by TCRdb to the early 2020s). As for the study more broadly: AZD1222 recipients whose second dose came at about 4 weeks and those whose second dose came at about 12 weeks were combined into one group, since spike-specific TCR depth and breadth did not differ between the two schedules. Trial participants were enrolled into age subgroups of 18-55, 56-69 and 70-plus years, which contained approximately 150, 30 and 60 TCR-sequenced participants, respectively. A total of just over 230 trial participants underwent TCR sequencing, of whom some 210 received two doses of AZD1222 and roughly 25 received two doses of the MenACWY control vaccine. What the work shows at the level of the full study, not this receptor alone: The 56-69-year group was small, and its depth increase did not reach significance, likely because of low power. Because no samples from the day 14 peak response were available, repertoires could be characterized only after the peak T cell response. CD4 TCRs associated with the vaccine covered the entire spike protein, and the dominant responses were in regions 160-218 and 743-854. Epitopes outside the regions mutated in the B.1.351 and B.1.1.7 variants were reportedly recognized by nearly half of the unique spike-specific TCRs. After two AZD1222 doses, both the breadth and the depth of spike-specific TCRs were significantly higher than at day 0 and than in MenACWY recipients. Participants were mostly white British, with more females than males. The authors suggested clonal diversity may have been underestimated. Only five or six AZD1222 recipients were SARS-CoV-2 seropositive at baseline, limiting conclusions about previously exposed vaccinees.

The time point label here, explained by the study, means: baseline before first vaccination. The vaccinee samples were drawn from two UK trials, COV001 and COV002, one of which was a single-blind randomized controlled phase 2/3 trial testing AZD1222 (ChAdOx1 nCoV-19) in healthy adults. For TCRbeta chain sequencing, PBMC samples from trial participants were taken at day 0 and at day 28 after the second dose. Details on this clone: Which antigen it targets is not known. No quality values exist for individual bases; no much larger clone is one base distant.

The CDR3 regions of human TCRbeta chains were analyzed by immunosequencing. The original pipeline was this. TCRs in the repertoires were compared against a reference library of SARS-CoV-2-specific TCRs that had been generated with the MIRA antigen-specificity platform. Breadth was defined as the fraction of unique TCRs that were SARS-CoV-2-associated. Depth was defined as the fraction of total T cells that were SARS-CoV-2-associated. Using the MIRA data, every spike-specific TCR was mapped to the spike region that the TCR reacted to and assigned to either a CD4 or a CD8 class. Log10-transformed breadth and depth values were compared by one-way ANOVA with Sidak's multiple comparisons tests. Here the immuneACCESS table is served through TCRdb, limited to in-frame sequences with V and J called. Missing clones are a known gap in these copies; in checked studies unresolved V genes cover under half, and the rest lacks a known reason. V and J calls and clone size are copied from that table; D and trimming were computed from the DNA. Across this sample there are about 150,000 clones, with roughly 90% seen only once. The top ten clones comprise about 1.5% of the sample.

This receptor was taken from an adult in good health. The source was peripheral blood, collected on day 0 of AZD1222 vaccination.

The nucleotide sequence is TGTGCCAGCAGCAAAGAAGTGGGGTCCGAGGTTGAGTCAGATACGCAGTATTTT. Its protein product is CASSKEVGSEVESDTQYF. The V and J segments used are TRBV21-1 and TRBJ2-3. TRBV21-1 is an annotated pseudogene. The CDR3 holds 18 amino acids from the cysteine to the phenylalanine. Only the CDR3 part of the read is kept: 54 bases, read in frame from the first base.